This TCR beta chain comes out of a study of radiation and T cells in renal cell carcinoma. Notes on this clone: The antigen remains unidentified.

Time point denoted: blood 4 weeks post-SBRT, at nephrectomy. The sample's treatment: 15 Gy SBRT to primary tumor, nephrectomy 4 weeks later. Nephrectomy followed 15 Gy stereotactic body radiation by 4 weeks. The patient's renal cell carcinoma had clear cell pathology. Study outcomes and limitations: From baseline, blood top tumor clonotypes peaked at 2 weeks post-radiation. Pretreatment tumor biopsies were lacking, so baseline clonotypes are unknown.

The CDR3 consists of 13 residues. The germline V gene encodes CDR1 SGHRS and CDR2 YFSETQ. V was shortened by 4 bases and J by 1 base, with 8 bases between the two germline ends. Some clones are missing from TCRdb's copy, which holds only in-frame ones; the method was immunoSEQ multiplex PCR. The table lists approximately 83,000 clones, around four fifths of them singletons. V usage is TRBV5-1 and J usage is TRBJ2-5; a possible D gene is TRBD1 (5 bases). This clonotype was sampled from a man aged 45-65 years with renal cell carcinoma. This specimen consisted of blood, obtained from a patient whose treatment included radiotherapy and nephrectomy. CDR3: CASSLDTQETQYF. As DNA, the CDR3 is TGCGCCAGCAGCCTGGACACCCAAGAGACCCAGTACTTC.